What follows are 5 T cell receptor beta chains derived from one specimen sequenced in a study of cytomegalovirus exposure and HLA in healthy donors. PCR used 60 Vbeta primers and 13 Jbeta primers. Assay used: immunoSEQ multiplex PCR; TCRdb lists only in-frame clones, some missing. The sample lists about 190,000 clones, about 69% occurring once. The sample consisted of PBMCs. The receptors were gathered from a man younger than 40 in good health and CMV-seropositive.

The J gene is TRBJ2-5, the V gene TRBV14; D is perhaps TRBD2 (6 bases). Trimming took off 4 bases at V and 7 bases at J, with 16 bases between the two ends. CDR1 SGHDN and CDR2 FVKESK come from the germline V gene. This CDR3 spans 14 amino acids. The CDR3: CASSPLPPEGTQYF. The CDR3 nucleotides read TGTGCCAGCAGCCCTTTGCCCCCGGAGGGGACCCAGTACTTC.

The V call is TRBV9, the J call TRBJ2-3; D is undetermined. V shed 0 bases and J shed 2 bases, with 10 bases lying between them. Germline lookup yields CDR1 SGDLS and CDR2 YYNGEE. This CDR3 spans 15 amino acids. The CDR3 protein is CASSVVPINTDTQYF. CDR3 nucleotide sequence: TGTGCCAGCAGCGTAGTCCCTATAAACACAGATACGCAGTATTTT. Looking up the rest from reference TRBV9 and TRBJ2-3 gives the full variable domain: DSGVTQTPKHLITATGQRVTLRCSPRSGDLSVYWYQQSLDQGLQFLIQYYNGEERAKGNILERFSAQQFPDLHSELNLSSLELGDSALYFCASSVVPINTDTQYFGPGTRLTVL.

CDR3 region: CASSLGGGASRYEQYF. CDR3 sequence (DNA): TGTGCCAGCTCACTCGGAGGGGGGGCGTCCCGCTACGAGCAGTACTTC. V usage is TRBV5-5 and J usage is TRBJ2-7; weak D call: TRBD2 (7 bases). Germline V lookup: CDR1 SGHKS, CDR2 YYEKEE (reference sequence). Trimming left V 7 bases short and J 3 bases short, with 23 bases between. The CDR3 covers 16 residues.

V and J are TRBV18 and TRBJ2-7; D might be TRBD1 (5 bases). The CDR3 runs 14 residues. Trimming took off 0 bases at V and 6 bases at J, with 12 bases between the two ends. Germline V gene lookup returns CDR1 KGHSH and CDR2 LQKENI. CDR3 in amino acids: CASSPPGVNREQYF. CDR3 DNA sequence: TGTGCCAGCTCACCACCAGGGGTAAATCGCGAGCAGTACTTC.

The gene calls are TRBV28 and TRBJ1-5, with D possibly being TRBD1 (6 bases). Germline-derived CDR1 and CDR2 are MDHEN and SYDVKM. The CDR3 is made up of 14 amino acids. Trimming took off 6 bases at V and 6 bases at J, with 15 bases between the two ends. For the CDR3, the DNA is TGTGCCAGCAGCCTCCGGACAGTAGGTCAGCCCCAGCATTTT. It yields the protein CASSLRTVGQPQHF.